The 6 T cell receptor beta chains reported below all come from one sample, sequenced in a study of blood T cell repertoires in COVID-19. Here immunoSEQ multiplex PCR was the method, and the copy in TCRdb shows in-frame clones only, minus some. The sample shows under 200,000 clones, around four fifths of them seen only once. The sequencing input was peripheral blood. These receptor sequences come from a man aged 55-75 years with COVID-19, enrolled during active disease.

The chain uses TRBV6-5 and TRBJ1-2, with D possibly matching TRBD1 (5 bases). The CDR3 covers 15 residues. The germline V gene encodes CDR1 MNHEY and CDR2 SVGAGI. V dropped 0 bases and J dropped 8 bases, with 16 bases sitting between them. CDR3 coding DNA: TGTGCCAGCAGTTACTCGGCCCTAGGGGTAGGAGGCTACACCTTC. It is translated as CASSYSALGVGGYTF.

This chain joins TRBV10-1 and TRBJ2-1, with 15 nucleotides matching TRBD2. Unmatched junction bases numbered 9, after V lost 5 bases and J lost 4 bases. The germline CDR1 and CDR2 sequences are WNHNN and SYGVQD (reference sequence). The CDR3 is 18 residues long. The CDR3 spells CASSLAPGLAGGYNEQFF. The DNA for the CDR3 is TGCGCCAGCAGTTTGGCCCCGGGACTAGCGGGAGGTTACAATGAGCAGTTCTTC.

The J gene is TRBJ2-1, the V gene TRBV14, with 9 positions matching TRBD1. Germline assignment: CDR1 SGHDN and CDR2 FVKESK. With 3 bases clipped from V and 10 bases from J, the junction kept 13 bases outside the gene matches. The CDR3 is 16 residues long. Here the CDR3 reads CASSHYRGHGVREQFF. As DNA, the CDR3 is TGTGCCAGCAGCCATTACAGGGGGCATGGGGTAAGGGAGCAGTTCTTC.

This clone was detected a few times. The chain joins TRBV3-1 (or the pseudogene TRBV3-2) to TRBJ1-1, with D possibly matching TRBD1 (5 bases). Germline V CDR1 and CDR2: LGHDT, YNNKEL (reference sequence). Trimming shortened V by 3 bases and J by 11 bases, and 25 bases separated the two germline ends. The CDR3 totals 16 residues. CDR3 in amino acids: CASSHAGADSLSMAFF. CDR3 DNA: TGTGCCAGCAGCCATGCTGGGGCCGACTCCCTTTCGATGGCTTTCTTT.

The genes are TRBV7-3 and TRBJ2-1; TRBD2 is a possible D gene (6 bases). The V and J ends lost 5 bases and 7 bases respectively, with 18 bases between them. This CDR3 contains 15 residues. In germline, CDR1 is SGHTA, CDR2 FQGTGA. Here the CDR3 DNA reads TGTGCCAGCAGCATGACTAGTGGGTCCCCGAATGAGCAGTTCTTC. This gives the protein CASSMTSGSPNEQFF.

For the CDR3, the DNA is TGTGCCAGCAGTAGGGACAGACTTAACTATGGCTACACCTTC. It specifies CASSRDRLNYGYTF. J is TRBJ1-2 and V is TRBV6-5; 7 bases fit TRBD1. Germline V lookup: CDR1 MNHEY, CDR2 SVGAGI. CDR3 length equals 14 residues. The ends lost 5 bases at V and 1 base at J; junction bases unmatched: 4.